The 20 T cell receptor beta chains listed next were all sequenced from one sample in a study of blood T cell repertoires in COVID-19. The repertoire was sequenced with immunoSEQ multiplex PCR; TCRdb's copy has only in-frame clones and lacks some. The sample lists approximately 97,000 clones, 75% to 90% occurring once. Sequencing used peripheral blood. These receptors were collected from a woman in her forties or fifties with COVID-19, enrolled during active disease.

The V gene is TRBV4-2, the J gene TRBJ2-5; TRBD1 matches at 9 bases. This CDR3 spans 16 amino acids. The V and J ends lost 0 bases and 5 bases, in that order; junction bases with no gene match: 7. Germline V lookup: CDR1 LGHNA, CDR2 YNFKEQ. The CDR3 protein is CASSQDLTGGRETQYF. CDR3 bases: TGTGCCAGCAGCCAAGATCTTACAGGGGGCCGGGAGACCCAGTACTTC.

In its sample, this clone was seen once. The genes are TRBV11-2 and TRBJ2-5; a possible D gene is TRBD2 (5 bases). The CDR3 totals 15 residues. V shed 5 bases and J shed 0 bases, with 13 bases lying between them. Germline lookup yields CDR1 SGHAT and CDR2 FQNNGV. The CDR3 nucleotides read TGTGCCAGCAGCCCTAGGGAGTGGTACCAAGAGACCCAGTACTTC. It is translated as CASSPREWYQETQYF.

The chain joins TRBV7-9 to TRBJ2-1, with TRBD2 as a possible D gene (6 bases). This CDR3 region has 15 residues. Trimming took off 0 bases at V and 3 bases at J, with 9 bases between the two ends. Germline loops: CDR1 SEHNR, CDR2 FQNEAQ (reference sequence). CDR3 region: CASSLAGGNYNEQFF. The CDR3 DNA follows: TGTGCCAGCAGCTTAGCGGGGGGAAACTACAATGAGCAGTTCTTC.

This chain joins TRBV6-6 and TRBJ1-4; D perhaps matches TRBD1 (6 bases). The germline V gene has CDR1 MNHNY and CDR2 SVGAGI (reference sequence). Trimming removed 2 bases from V and 3 bases from J, with 13 bases in between. This CDR3 has 16 amino acids. In DNA, the CDR3 is TGTGCCAGCAGTTACGGACAGATCAGGCCTAATGAAAAACTGTTTTTT. Protein product: CASSYGQIRPNEKLFF.

This clone came up once. The rearrangement joins TRBV7-9 to TRBJ2-7; 11 bases match TRBD1. J was trimmed by 3 bases and V by 0 bases; bases with no gene match: 4. This CDR3 contains 16 residues. Germline values: CDR1 SEHNR, CDR2 FQNEAQ (reference sequence). CDR3 in amino acids: CASSLAQGQGVYEQYF. The DNA for the CDR3 is TGTGCCAGCAGCTTAGCGCAGGGACAGGGGGTCTACGAGCAGTACTTC.

This chain connects TRBV6-5 to TRBJ1-1; 7 bases align to TRBD1. The germline V gene has CDR1 MNHEY and CDR2 SVGAGI. Losses at the gene ends were 6 bases for V and 11 bases for J; bases not matched to a gene: 9. CDR3 length equals 12 residues. This CDR3 reads CASSTQGSRAFF. The CDR3 region has the DNA TGTGCCAGCAGCACACAGGGGTCTAGGGCTTTCTTT.

J is TRBJ2-3 and V is TRBV28, with 9 bases lining up with TRBD1. This CDR3 spans 15 amino acids. Germline CDR1 MDHEN, CDR2 SYDVKM. The J segment lost 1 base and the V segment lost 6 bases, leaving 5 bases of the junction unmatched. CDR3 nucleotide sequence: TGTGCCAGCAGCCGCCGGGACAGGGGCACAGATACGCAGTATTTT. It yields the protein CASSRRDRGTDTQYF.

The chain is built from TRBV9 and TRBJ2-1; TRBD2 agrees at 9 bases. The CDR3 is 17 residues long. Per germline, CDR1 SGDLS and CDR2 YYNGEE. Trimming took 0 bases from V and 9 from J; bases not matched to a gene: 13. CDR3 DNA sequence: TGTGCCAGCAGCGTAGTCCCTTTGGTAGCGGGGGCGGGTGAGCAGTTCTTC. Residues: CASSVVPLVAGAGEQFF.

This chain connects TRBV4-1 to TRBJ1-1, with TRBD1 as a possible D gene (5 bases). The CDR3 spans 14 residues. V gave up 0 bases and J gave up 5 bases, with 10 bases separating them. From germline, CDR1 is MGHRA and CDR2 YSYEKL. The CDR3 loop is CASSQDGGGTEAFF. The CDR3 DNA reads as TGCGCCAGCAGCCAAGACGGGGGTGGGACTGAAGCTTTCTTT.

The rearrangement joins TRBV11-2 to TRBJ2-5, with 8 bases identical to TRBD2. Germline loops: CDR1 SGHAT, CDR2 FQNNGV. J gave up 6 bases and V 3 bases, and 12 bases lay outside the gene matches. This CDR3 is built from 16 residues. DNA of the CDR3: TGTGCCAGCAGCTTTGGGCAGGGTAGCGGGAAGCAGACCCAGTACTTC. This gives the protein CASSFGQGSGKQTQYF.

The rearrangement uses TRBV5-6 and TRBJ2-7, with 9 nucleotides matching TRBD2. This CDR3 contains 17 residues. V was clipped by 5 bases and J by 7 bases; unmatched bases: 19. Germline loops: CDR1 SGHDT, CDR2 YYEEEE. CDR3 DNA: TGTGCCAGCAGACGGGGGGCGCTAGCGGGGCCCCATGGGGAGCAGTACTTC. It specifies CASRRGALAGPHGEQYF.

This chain joins TRBV5-1 and TRBJ2-5, with TRBD2 matching 8 bases. In germline, CDR1 is SGHRS, CDR2 YFSETQ. J gave up 3 bases and V 4 bases, and 5 bases lay outside the gene matches. This CDR3 is built from 14 residues. CDR3 protein: CASSPGGTEETQYF. The DNA for the CDR3 is TGCGCCAGCAGCCCGGGGGGGACTGAAGAGACCCAGTACTTC.

This chain links TRBV2 with TRBJ2-3; TRBD2 might be the D (5 bases). CDR3 length equals 16 residues. CDR1 and CDR2 (germline): SNHLY, FYNNEI. Trimming shortened V by 2 bases and J by 3 bases, and 15 bases separated the two germline ends. The chain's CDR3 is CASSESQRSGTDTQYF. CDR3 in DNA: TGTGCCAGCAGTGAAAGTCAGCGGTCAGGAACAGATACGCAGTATTTT.

The gene calls are TRBV12-5 and TRBJ2-7; 10 positions match TRBD1. The CDR3 runs 13 residues. Trimming took 8 bases from V and 4 from J; bases not matched to a gene: 5. Germline assignment: CDR1 LGHNT and CDR2 FRNRAP. The CDR3 DNA follows: TGTGCTAGTACGCCGGGACAGGGGTACGAGCAGTACTTC. Its protein product is CASTPGQGYEQYF.

There are a few counts of this clone. CDR3 loop: CASSQDIHGSGGTPNEQFF. CDR3 bases: TGTGCCAGCAGCCAAGATATACACGGTAGCGGGGGTACCCCCAATGAGCAGTTCTTC. The chain has TRBV3-1 (or the pseudogene TRBV3-2) and TRBJ2-1, with TRBD2 matching 9 bases. This CDR3 comprises 19 residues. The germline gives CDR1 LGHDT, CDR2 YNNKEL (reference sequence). Trimming removed 0 bases from V and 6 bases from J; junction bases left unmatched: 15.

The V call is TRBV7-3, the J call TRBJ2-7; 7 bases agree with TRBD1. Germline V CDR1 and CDR2: SGHTA, FQGTGA. The CDR3 extends over 20 amino acids. Germline trimming cut 2 bases from V and 0 bases from J; bases unmatched to any gene: 19. The CDR3 DNA is TGTGCCAGCAGCTTAGGGTTCAAAGCAATAGGGACAGCTTACTCCTACGAGCAGTACTTC. Encoded protein: CASSLGFKAIGTAYSYEQYF. Full variable domain (remainder filled in from reference TRBV7-3 and TRBJ2-7): GAGVSQTPSNKVTEKGKYVELRCDPISGHTALYWYRQSLGQGPEFLIYFQGTGAADDSGLPNDRFFAVRPEGSVSTLKIQRTERGDSAVYLCASSLGFKAIGTAYSYEQYFGPGTRLTVT.

V usage is TRBV9 and J usage is TRBJ2-3, with D perhaps matching TRBD1 (5 bases). Germline assignment: CDR1 SGDLS and CDR2 YYNGEE. Deletions cut 0 bases from V and 4 bases from J, with 12 bases between. The CDR3 extends over 15 amino acids. CDR3 coding DNA: TGTGCCAGCAGCGTAGTCCAGGGTTTCCCAGATACGCAGTATTTT. It codes for CASSVVQGFPDTQYF.

J is TRBJ1-1 and V is TRBV3-1 (or the pseudogene TRBV3-2), with D perhaps TRBD1 (5 bases). This CDR3 is built from 13 residues. The V end lost 3 bases, the J end lost 12 bases, and 17 bases lay between the germline ends. Germline lookup yields CDR1 LGHDT and CDR2 YNNKEL (reference sequence). The CDR3 spells CASSHLREGRTFF. In DNA, the CDR3 is TGTGCCAGCAGCCACCTCAGGGAAGGGCGAACTTTCTTT.

V usage is TRBV5-6 and J usage is TRBJ2-7; maybe TRBD2 (7 bases). Germline CDR1 reads SGHDT; CDR2 reads YYEEEE. Trimming took off 4 bases at V and 2 bases at J, with 16 bases between the two ends. The CDR3 contains 15 residues. DNA of the CDR3: TGTGCCAGCAGCGGGGGGGCGGACATCACCTACGAGCAGTACTTC. This gives the protein CASSGGADITYEQYF.

V is TRBV7-9 and J is TRBJ1-2; the D gene is possibly TRBD1 (6 bases). The CDR3 totals 15 residues. Germline V gene sequence: CDR1 SEHNR, CDR2 FQNEAQ (reference sequence). V lost 5 bases to trimming and J lost 8 bases, with 21 bases between them. CDR3 nucleotide sequence: TGTGCCAGCAGCCCGGGGGGGCTGATGCTAGGAGGCTACACCTTC. Protein: CASSPGGLMLGGYTF.